Here is one T cell receptor beta chain with its context. The data are from a study of blood T cell repertoires in COVID-19. Generated by immunoSEQ multiplex PCR, the TCRdb table keeps only in-frame clones and is missing some. The sample records about 320,000 clones, over 80% being singletons. V was clipped by 8 bases and J by 0 bases, with 17 bases between them. The germline CDR1 and CDR2 sequences are MNHEY and SMNVEV (reference sequence). The CDR3 runs to 16 residues. The TCR sequence derives from a young woman who had recovered from COVID-19. Material for sequencing was PBMCs or T cells enriched from blood (not recorded which). This chain joins TRBV27 and TRBJ2-1, with D maybe TRBD1 (7 bases). The CDR3: CASDRVWTNSYNEQFF. The DNA of the CDR3 is TGTGCCAGCGACAGGGTTTGGACTAACTCCTACAATGAGCAGTTCTTC.